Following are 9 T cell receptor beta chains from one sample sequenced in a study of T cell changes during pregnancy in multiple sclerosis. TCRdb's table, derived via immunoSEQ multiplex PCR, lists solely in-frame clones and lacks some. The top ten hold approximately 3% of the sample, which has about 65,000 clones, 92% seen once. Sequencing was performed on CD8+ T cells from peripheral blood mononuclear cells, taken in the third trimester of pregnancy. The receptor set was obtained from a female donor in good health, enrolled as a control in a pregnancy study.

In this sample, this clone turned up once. Here the CDR3 reads CSVRQSRDHNSPLHF. CDR3 bases: TGCAGCGTTCGACAGTCGAGAGACCATAATTCACCCCTCCACTTT. The chain links TRBV29-1 to TRBJ1-6, with D possibly being TRBD1 (5 bases). The V gene's germline CDR1 is SQVTM and CDR2 ANQGSEA. V lost 5 bases, J lost 5 bases, and 16 bases lay in between. The CDR3 runs to 15 residues.

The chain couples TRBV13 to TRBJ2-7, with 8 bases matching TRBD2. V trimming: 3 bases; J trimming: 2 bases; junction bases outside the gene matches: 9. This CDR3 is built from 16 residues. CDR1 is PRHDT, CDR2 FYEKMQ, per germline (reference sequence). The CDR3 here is CASSFGTSGPTYEQYF. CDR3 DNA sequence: TGTGCCAGCAGCTTTGGCACTAGCGGACCAACCTACGAGCAGTACTTC.

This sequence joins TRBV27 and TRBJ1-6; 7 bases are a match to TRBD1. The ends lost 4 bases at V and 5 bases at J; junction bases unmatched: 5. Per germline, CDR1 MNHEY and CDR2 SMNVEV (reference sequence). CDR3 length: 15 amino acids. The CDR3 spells CASSSSGTDNSPLHF. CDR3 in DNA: TGTGCCAGCAGTTCCTCCGGGACAGATAATTCACCCCTCCACTTT.

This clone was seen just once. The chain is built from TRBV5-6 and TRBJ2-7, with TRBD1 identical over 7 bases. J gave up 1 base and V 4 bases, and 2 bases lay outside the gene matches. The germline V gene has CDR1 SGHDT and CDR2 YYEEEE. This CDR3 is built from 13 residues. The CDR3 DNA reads TGTGCCAGCAGCCCGGACAGGTCCTACGAGCAGTACTTC. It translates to CASSPDRSYEQYF.

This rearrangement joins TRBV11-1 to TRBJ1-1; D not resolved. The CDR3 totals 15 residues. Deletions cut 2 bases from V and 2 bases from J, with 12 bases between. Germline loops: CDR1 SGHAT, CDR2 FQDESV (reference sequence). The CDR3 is CASSLSGFHNTEAFF. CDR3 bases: TGTGCCAGCAGCTTATCGGGGTTTCATAACACTGAAGCTTTCTTT.

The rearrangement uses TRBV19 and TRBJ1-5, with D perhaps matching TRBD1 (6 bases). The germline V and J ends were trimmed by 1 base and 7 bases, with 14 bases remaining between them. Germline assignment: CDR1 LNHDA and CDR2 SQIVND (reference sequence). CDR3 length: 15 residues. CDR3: CASSIGLTGYQPQHF. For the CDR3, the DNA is TGTGCCAGTAGTATAGGACTGACAGGCTACCAGCCCCAGCATTTT.

The chain's CDR3 is CASSVEGGNYGYTF. The CDR3 DNA reads TGTGCCAGCAGCGTAGAAGGGGGAAACTATGGCTACACCTTC. V gene TRBV9 combines with J gene TRBJ1-2; maybe TRBD1 (6 bases). Looked up from germline, CDR1 is SGDLS and CDR2 is YYNGEE. Trimming left V 0 bases short and J 2 bases short, with 8 bases between. The CDR3 consists of 14 residues.

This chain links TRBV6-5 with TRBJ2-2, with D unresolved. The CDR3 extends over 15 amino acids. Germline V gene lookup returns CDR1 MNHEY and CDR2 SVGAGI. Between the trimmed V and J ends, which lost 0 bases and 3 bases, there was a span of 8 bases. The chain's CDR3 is CASSYSPEDTGELFF. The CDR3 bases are TGTGCCAGCAGTTACTCTCCCGAGGACACCGGGGAGCTGTTTTTT.

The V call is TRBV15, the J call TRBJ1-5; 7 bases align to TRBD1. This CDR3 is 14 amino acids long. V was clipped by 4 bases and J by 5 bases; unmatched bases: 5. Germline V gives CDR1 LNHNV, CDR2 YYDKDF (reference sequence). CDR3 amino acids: CATSNAGTDQPQHF. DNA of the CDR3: TGTGCCACCAGCAATGCCGGGACAGATCAGCCCCAGCATTTT.